The 26 T cell receptor beta chains reported below all come from one sample, sequenced in a study of vaccination effects on CD4 cells after COVID-19. Culturing for around 10 days preceded CD4+ T cell isolation. Measured with immunoSEQ multiplex PCR; TCRdb has only the in-frame clones, and not every one. The sample records about 58,000 clones, over 60% being singletons. These receptors have no known antigen. The sample in question was CD4+ T cells from PBMCs cultured without peptide, obtained before COVID-19 vaccination. These receptors were obtained from a human donor who received a COVID-19 vaccine.

The chain couples TRBV11-1 to TRBJ1-5; D remains ambiguous. There are 13 residues in the CDR3. Germline CDR1 reads SGHAT; CDR2 reads FQDESV (reference sequence). V shed 4 bases and J shed 4 bases, with 8 bases lying between them. CDR3 in amino acids: CASSSDGNQPQHF. As DNA, the CDR3 is TGTGCCAGCAGCTCCGACGGGAATCAGCCCCAGCATTTT.

This clone turned up a few times. V usage is TRBV30 and J usage is TRBJ1-2, with a weak D call TRBD1 (5 bases). This CDR3 is 12 amino acids long. Germline CDR1 reads GTSNPN; CDR2 reads SVGIG (reference sequence). The germline V and J ends were trimmed by 2 bases and 8 bases, with 12 bases remaining between them. The DNA for the CDR3 is TGTGCCTGGAGTATGCAGGGTTGGGGCTACACCTTC. As protein: CAWSMQGWGYTF.

The genes are TRBV12-3 or TRBV12-4 and TRBJ1-1; D gene unclear. The CDR3 runs 13 residues. Trimming stripped 6 bases from V and 4 bases from J, with 12 bases between. CDR3 in DNA: TGTGCCAGCAGCTATTCAGGATTCACTGAAGCTTTCTTT. This sequence encodes CASSYSGFTEAFF.

The chain employs TRBV7-2 and TRBJ2-7; a possible D gene is TRBD1 (6 bases). This CDR3 is 14 amino acids long. Trimming took off 1 base at V and 3 bases at J, with 10 bases between the two ends. Germline V gene lookup returns CDR1 SGHTA and CDR2 FQGNSA. CDR3 coding DNA: TGTGCCAGCAGCTTAGGACAGGTATACTACGAGCAGTACGTC. Its translation is CASSLGQVYYEQYV.

The rearrangement links TRBV6-1 to TRBJ2-7; TRBD2 is a possible D gene (6 bases). With 3 bases removed from V and 5 bases from J, the gap between germline ends came to 20 bases. CDR3 length equals 16 residues. Germline V CDR1 and CDR2: MNHNS, SASEGT. The CDR3 sequence is CASSDRPRDGRNEQYV. CDR3 bases: TGTGCCAGCAGTGACAGACCCCGGGACGGGAGAAACGAGCAGTACGTC.

The chain uses TRBV28 and TRBJ2-7; D is tentatively TRBD1 or TRBD2 (5 bases each). This CDR3 spans 15 amino acids. Trimming stripped 2 bases from V and 3 bases from J, with 14 bases between. Germline V gene lookup returns CDR1 MDHEN and CDR2 SYDVKM. The CDR3 region is CASSLVGTGDYEQYV. CDR3 DNA sequence: TGTGCCAGCAGTTTAGTCGGGACCGGAGACTACGAGCAGTACGTC.

A few counts support this clone. The V and J genes are TRBV4-1 and TRBJ1-5; D remains ambiguous. The CDR3 totals 13 residues. Germline CDR1 and CDR2: MGHRA and YSYEKL. V was pared by 0 bases and J by 7 bases, with 7 bases between. CDR3 loop: CASSQERTQPQHF. The CDR3 nucleotides read TGCGCCAGCAGCCAAGAGAGGACGCAGCCCCAGCATTTT.

The sample holds a few counts of this clone. The V and J genes are TRBV5-5 and TRBJ1-5; D is unresolved. The CDR3 runs to 15 residues. Germline loops: CDR1 SGHKS, CDR2 YYEKEE (reference sequence). The ends were cut back, 1 base at V and 6 bases at J, with 14 bases in the middle. The chain's CDR3 is CASSLYQSGSQPQHF. The CDR3 DNA reads TGTGCCAGCAGCTTGTACCAATCGGGTAGTCAGCCCCAGCATTTT.

The chain employs TRBV6-4 and TRBJ2-1, with TRBD1 matching 8 bases. J was trimmed by 8 bases and V by 0 bases; bases with no gene match: 9. The germline gives CDR1 MRHNA, CDR2 SNTAGT. The CDR3 spans 16 residues. The CDR3, as DNA: TGTGCCAGCAGTGACTCGTCAACAGGGGGTCGGCATGAGCAGTTCTTC. It codes for CASSDSSTGGRHEQFF.

This chain connects TRBV27 to TRBJ1-2, with TRBD1 as a possible D gene (5 bases). Per germline, CDR1 MNHEY and CDR2 SMNVEV (reference sequence). Trimming shortened V by 9 bases and J by 8 bases, and 10 bases separated the two germline ends. This CDR3 has 10 amino acids. This CDR3 reads CARGREGYTF. The CDR3 DNA is TGTGCCAGGGGGCGTGAGGGCTACACCTTC.

The V gene is TRBV5-1, the J gene TRBJ1-6, with D possibly TRBD1 on 6 matching bases. The CDR3 runs to 14 residues. Looked up from germline, CDR1 is SGHRS and CDR2 is YFSETQ. V was cut by 0 bases and J by 7 bases, with 8 bases left in between. CDR3 sequence: CASSLGQENSPLHF. Written as DNA, the CDR3 is TGCGCCAGCAGCTTGGGACAGGAAAATTCACCCCTCCACTTT. Based on the CDR3 plus reference TRBV5-1 and TRBJ1-6, the full variable domain is KAGVTQTPRYLIKTRGQQVTLSCSPISGHRSVSWYQQTPGQGLQFLFEYFSETQRNKGNFPGRFSGRQFSNSRSEMNVSTLELGDSALYLCASSLGQENSPLHFGNGTRLTVT.

The rearrangement uses TRBV27 and TRBJ1-4; a weak D match, TRBD1 (5 bases). The CDR3 contains 14 residues. The germline V gene has CDR1 MNHEY and CDR2 SMNVEV (reference sequence). V was cut by 3 bases and J by 6 bases, with 11 bases left in between. The DNA for the CDR3 is TGTGCCAGCAGTTTCGGCAGGGAAGATGAAAAACTGTTTTTT. This translates into CASSFGREDEKLFF.

V is TRBV7-2 and J is TRBJ2-2; D not certain. Germline values: CDR1 SGHTA, CDR2 FQGNSA. The CDR3 totals 13 residues. Trimming took off 5 bases at V and 4 bases at J, with 8 bases between the two ends. This CDR3 is CASSLLITGELFF. In nucleotides, the CDR3 is TGTGCCAGCAGCCTTTTAATCACCGGGGAGCTGTTTTTT. The entire variable domain, with the rest obtained from reference TRBV7-2 and TRBJ2-2, is as follows: GAGVSQSPSNKVTEKGKDVELRCDPISGHTALYWYRQSLGQGLEFLIYFQGNSAPDKSGLPSDRFSAERTGGSVSTLTIQRTQQEDSAVYLCASSLLITGELFFGEGSRLTVL.

This chain connects TRBV5-4 to TRBJ2-3; 10 nucleotides line up with TRBD1. This CDR3 is 13 amino acids long. CDR1 is SGHNT, CDR2 YYREEE, per germline (reference sequence). The V gene end was trimmed by 9 bases and the J gene end by 5 bases; junction bases not matched to a gene: 6. DNA of the CDR3: TGTGCCATCCAGGGACAGGGGAGAGATACGCAGTATTTT. It yields the protein CAIQGQGRDTQYF.

The chain carries TRBV3-1 (or the pseudogene TRBV3-2) and TRBJ2-5, with 15 bases identical to TRBD2. The CDR3 spans 20 residues. J was trimmed by 0 bases and V by 3 bases; bases with no gene match: 11. Germline lookup yields CDR1 LGHDT and CDR2 YNNKEL (reference sequence). CDR3 in DNA: TGTGCCAGCAGCCACGTGACCCCGGGACTAGCGGGGGGCTACCAAGAGACCCAGTACTTC. The encoded protein is CASSHVTPGLAGGYQETQYF.

The chain recombines TRBV19 with TRBJ2-2; D is perhaps TRBD2 (7 bases). This CDR3 is built from 17 residues. Germline-derived CDR1 and CDR2 are LNHDA and SQIVND (reference sequence). Trimming left V 6 bases short and J 3 bases short, with 20 bases between. CDR3 DNA: TGTGCCAGTAGCCTCCGAGGGGGGGCGTTTGACACCGGGGAGCTGTTTTTT. Protein: CASSLRGGAFDTGELFF. The full variable domain, rest sourced from reference TRBV19 and TRBJ2-2, is DGGITQSPKYLFRKEGQNVTLSCEQNLNHDAMYWYRQDPGQGLRLIYYSQIVNDFQKGDIAEGYSVSREKKESFPLTVTSAQKNPTAFYLCASSLRGGAFDTGELFFGEGSRLTVL.

The chain is built from TRBV18 and TRBJ1-4; 8 bases agree with TRBD1. Trimming cost V 2 bases and J 7 bases; bases outside gene matches: 9. Germline V gene lookup returns CDR1 KGHSH and CDR2 LQKENI. The CDR3 runs 16 residues. Written as DNA, the CDR3 is TGTGCCAGCTCACCAGGACGGCCAGGGGGCGGTGAAAAACTGTTTTTT. It is translated as CASSPGRPGGGEKLFF.

This sequence joins TRBV20-1 and TRBJ2-3, with D tentatively TRBD1 or TRBD2 (5 bases each). The CDR3 loop spans 12 amino acids. Looked up from germline, CDR1 is DFQATT and CDR2 is SNEGSKA (reference sequence). V dropped 4 bases and J dropped 10 bases, with 15 bases sitting between them. CDR3: CSAIEGVGPQYF. The CDR3 coding sequence is TGCAGTGCTATTGAGGGCGTGGGGCCGCAGTATTTT.

In DNA, the CDR3 is TGCAGTGCTATCGCCAATTACGAGCAGTACGTC. Translation: CSAIANYEQYV. This chain links TRBV20-1 with TRBJ2-7; D is undetermined. The ends were cut back, 4 bases at V and 4 bases at J, with 8 bases in the middle. CDR1 and CDR2 (germline): DFQATT, SNEGSKA (reference sequence). The CDR3 sequence is 11 residues long.

V usage is TRBV6-6 and J usage is TRBJ1-5; D unresolved. The CDR3 length is 13 residues. CDR1 and CDR2 from the germline V gene are MNHNY and SVGAGI (reference sequence). The ends were cut back, 8 bases at V and 3 bases at J, with 11 bases in the middle. CDR3 coding DNA: TGTGCCAGCCGTCCTGGATCCAATCAGCCCCAGCATTTT. Its protein is CASRPGSNQPQHF.

The V call is TRBV29-1, the J call TRBJ2-2; tentative D call: TRBD1 (6 bases). CDR3 size: 14 residues. Germline CDR1 reads SQVTM; CDR2 reads ANQGSEA. Trimming took 5 bases from V and 4 from J, leaving 14 bases between them. CDR3 sequence: CSVSEGVGTGELFF. CDR3 coding DNA: TGCAGCGTTAGTGAGGGGGTGGGCACCGGGGAGCTGTTTTTT.

This chain links TRBV10-3 with TRBJ2-5; TRBD2 matches 7 bases. Germline values: CDR1 ENHRY, CDR2 SYGVKD. V lost 11 bases, J lost 1 base, and 10 bases stayed unmatched. The CDR3 extends over 14 amino acids. The CDR3 loop is CAAARGGAQETQYF. The CDR3 bases are TGTGCCGCGGCCCGCGGGGGAGCCCAAGAGACCCAGTACTTC.

The chain employs TRBV24-1 and TRBJ1-6; D perhaps matches TRBD1 (6 bases). Germline-derived CDR1 and CDR2 are KGHDR and SFDVKD. Between the trimmed V and J ends, which lost 4 bases and 7 bases, there was a span of 7 bases. This CDR3 contains 13 residues. The CDR3 DNA reads TGTGCCACCAGTGACACAGGGAATTCACCCCTCCACTTT. Amino acid sequence: CATSDTGNSPLHF.

V and J are TRBV30 and TRBJ2-1, with 13 bases identical to TRBD2. With 3 bases clipped from V and 6 bases from J, the junction kept 5 bases outside the gene matches. The CDR3 covers 15 residues. Germline V gene sequence: CDR1 GTSNPN, CDR2 SVGIG (reference sequence). CDR3 coding DNA: TGTGCCTGGAGCCCGGGACTAGCGGGGCTCAATGAGCAGTTCTTC. Its protein product is CAWSPGLAGLNEQFF. The full variable domain, its missing parts supplied by reference TRBV30 and TRBJ2-1, is SQTIHQWPATLVQPVGSPLSLECTVEGTSNPNLYWYRQAAGRGLQLLFYSVGIGQISSEVPQNLSASRPQDRQFILSSKKLLLSDSGFYLCAWSPGLAGLNEQFFGPGTRLTVL.

J is TRBJ1-1 and V is TRBV6-5; D is unclear. CDR1 and CDR2 (germline): MNHEY, SVGAGI. This CDR3 comprises 11 residues. V lost 6 bases and J 5 bases, leaving 7 bases between the germline ends. Here the CDR3 reads CASSDRTEAFF. Here the CDR3 DNA reads TGTGCCAGCAGCGATCGGACTGAAGCTTTCTTT.

The rearrangement links TRBV5-1 to TRBJ2-4; no firm D call. Looked up from germline, CDR1 is SGHRS and CDR2 is YFSETQ. V was pared by 4 bases and J by 1 base, with 9 bases between. CDR3 length equals 14 residues. CDR3 amino acids: CASSPDGAKNIQYF. The CDR3 nucleotides are TGCGCCAGCAGCCCGGACGGGGCCAAAAACATTCAGTACTTC.